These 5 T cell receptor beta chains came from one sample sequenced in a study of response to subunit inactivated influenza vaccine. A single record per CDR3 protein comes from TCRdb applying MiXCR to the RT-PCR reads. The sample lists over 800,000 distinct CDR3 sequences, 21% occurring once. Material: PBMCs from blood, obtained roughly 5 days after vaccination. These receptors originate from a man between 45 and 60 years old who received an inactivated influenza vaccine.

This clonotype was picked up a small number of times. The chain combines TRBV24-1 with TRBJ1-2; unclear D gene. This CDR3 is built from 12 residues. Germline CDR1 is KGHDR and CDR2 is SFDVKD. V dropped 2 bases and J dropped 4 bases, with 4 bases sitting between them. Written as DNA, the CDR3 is TGTGCCACCAGTGATTACAGCTATGGCTACACCTTC. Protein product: CATSDYSYGYTF.

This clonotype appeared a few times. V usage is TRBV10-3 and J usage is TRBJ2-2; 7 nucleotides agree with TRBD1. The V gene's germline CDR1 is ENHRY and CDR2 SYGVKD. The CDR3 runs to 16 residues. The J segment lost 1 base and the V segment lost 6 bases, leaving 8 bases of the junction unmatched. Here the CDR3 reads CAIRTMTGLNTGELFF. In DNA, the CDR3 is TGTGCCATCAGGACAATGACAGGGCTGAACACCGGGGAGCTGTTTTTT.

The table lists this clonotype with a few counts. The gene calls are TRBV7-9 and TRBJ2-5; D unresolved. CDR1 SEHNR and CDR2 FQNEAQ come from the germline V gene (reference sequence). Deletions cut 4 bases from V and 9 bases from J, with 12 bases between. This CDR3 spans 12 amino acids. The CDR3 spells CASSSYTSAQYF. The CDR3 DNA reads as TGTGCCAGCAGCTCGTATACGTCGGCCCAGTACTTC.

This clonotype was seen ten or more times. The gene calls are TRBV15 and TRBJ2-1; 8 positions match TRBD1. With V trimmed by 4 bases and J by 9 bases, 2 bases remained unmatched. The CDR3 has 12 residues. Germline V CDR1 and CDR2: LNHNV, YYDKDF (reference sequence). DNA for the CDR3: TGTGCCACCAGCACCGGACAGGGTGAGCAGTTCTTC. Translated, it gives CATSTGQGEQFF.

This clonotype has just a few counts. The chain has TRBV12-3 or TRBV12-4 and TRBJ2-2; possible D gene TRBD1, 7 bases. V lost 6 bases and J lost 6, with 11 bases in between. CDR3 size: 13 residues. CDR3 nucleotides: TGTGCCAGCAGCCGCGGGACAGCCGGGGAGCTGTTTTTT. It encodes CASSRGTAGELFF.